This TCR beta chain was documented in a study of glioma-infiltrating T cells. Amplification of TCR alpha and beta CDR3 regions from RNA used iRepertoire nested multiplex PCR. One-step reverse transcription and amplification started from roughly 100-400 ng of tissue mRNA or PBMC total RNA. TCRdb processed the multiplex PCR reads anew with MiXCR; each CDR3 protein has one entry. The data hold around 150,000 distinct CDR3 sequences, with about two fifths observed a single time. Overall study results and limits: Non-neoplastic patients had below-expected tissue-blood divergence, while all gliomas exceeded expectation.

As concerns this clonotype: Its cognate antigen is unknown.

V lost 0 bases to trimming and J lost 0 bases, with 7 bases between them. The germline V gene has CDR1 SGHKS and CDR2 YYEKEE (reference sequence). There are 14 residues in the CDR3. Input material: glioma tissue, nonneoplastic brain tissue, or PBMCs (not recorded which). This TCR was recovered from a human donor with low-grade glioma or glioblastoma, undergoing nonglioma brain surgery, or in good health (not recorded which). The chain is built from TRBV5-5 and TRBJ2-7; no clear D. CDR3 DNA: TGTGCCAGCAGCTTGGGAACAGTCTCCTACGAGCAGTACTTC. The encoded protein is CASSLGTVSYEQYF. Looking up the rest from reference TRBV5-5 and TRBJ2-7 gives the full variable domain: DAGVTQSPTHLIKTRGQQVTLRCSPISGHKSVSWYQQVLGQGPQFIFQYYEKEERGRGNFPDRFSARQFPNYSSELNVNALLLGDSALYLCASSLGTVSYEQYFGPGTRLTVT.